This T cell receptor (beta chain) derives from a study of sequential checkpoint blockade in melanoma (dated by TCRdb to the late 2010s). A note on the overall study: Using 1:1 randomization, the trial assigned patients either to first-line nivolumab followed by ipilimumab (arm A) or to ipilimumab followed by nivolumab (arm B). Maintenance nivolumab was given following each of the two trial sequences.

Points the paper makes about the study in general: Larger, independent patient cohorts are needed to validate the response-prediction model that combines TCR metrics and mutation burden.

TCRbeta CDR3 regions were immunosequenced from genomic DNA with the immunoSEQ Assay. Genomic DNA was amplified by bias-controlled multiplex PCR before high-throughput sequencing. For the original study's pipeline: To quantify the absolute abundance of each unique TCRbeta CDR3 region, the sequences were collapsed and filtered. Clonality was defined as 1 minus Pielou's evenness and was calculated using productive rearrangements only. Clones with significantly greater frequencies in on-treatment versus baseline samples were identified using a previously published method. TCRdb obtained this table from immuneACCESS and retained in-frame rearrangements with V and J assigned. These tables miss some clones; where compared with another copy, unresolved V genes account for less than half of the shortfall, and the remainder is unexplained. The V and J calls and clone size come from that table; D and trimming were worked out from the DNA. The sample includes about 19,000 clones, with roughly 66% observed a single time. The ten largest clones take up roughly 22% of the sample.

V sheds 2 bases and J sheds 2 bases, leaving 15 bases between their ends. Spanning cysteine to phenylalanine, the CDR3 consists of 16 amino acids. Kept here is only the CDR3 DNA, which spans 48 bases and is read in frame from base 1. Sequences SGHVS (CDR1) and FNYEAQ (CDR2) are obtained from the germline V gene. This clone was seen a few times. Its recognized antigen is unknown. It has no much larger one-base neighbor in the sample; base qualities were not kept. Per the publication, the treatment or condition label means: randomized to nivolumab then ipilimumab (arm A) or the reverse (arm B). None of the trial patients had been given prior DNA-damaging chemotherapy. Thawed PBMCs were sorted on a FACS Aria II flow cytometer to isolate live CD3+CD8+ cells negative for CD19 and CD56. Samples were obtained from patients with melanoma enrolled in CheckMate 064, a randomized, open-label phase II trial of sequential checkpoint blockade. Peripheral blood mononuclear cells were collected by leukapheresis, purified with Ficoll-Paque, and frozen in human serum with approximately 9.9% DMSO. Immediately after sorting, the purity of the sorted blood CD3+CD8+ cells was confirmed to be >98%, and DNA was then extracted.

The sequence links TRBV7-6 to TRBJ1-1; TRBD1 could be the D gene, as 6 bases match. The clonotype originates from a human donor with melanoma. The sequencing used CD8+ T cells sorted from blood (inferred from file names), collected from a patient given nivolumab and ipilimumab in sequence. The CDR3 corresponds to CASSLSSVRGNTEAFF. The nucleotide sequence reads as follows: TGTGCCAGCAGCTTATCATCGGTCAGGGGAAACACTGAAGCTTTCTTT.